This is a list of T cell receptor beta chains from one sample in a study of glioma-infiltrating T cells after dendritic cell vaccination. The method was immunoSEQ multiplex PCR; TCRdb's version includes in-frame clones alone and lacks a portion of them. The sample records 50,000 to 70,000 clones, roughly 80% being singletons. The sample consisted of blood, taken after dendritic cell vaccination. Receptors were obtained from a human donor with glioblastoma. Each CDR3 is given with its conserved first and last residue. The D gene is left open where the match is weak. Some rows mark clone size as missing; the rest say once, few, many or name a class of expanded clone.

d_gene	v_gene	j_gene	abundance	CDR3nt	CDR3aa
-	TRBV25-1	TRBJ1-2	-	TGTGCCAGCAGTGTGGAGGGACCCTATGGCTACACCTTC	CASSVEGPYGYTF
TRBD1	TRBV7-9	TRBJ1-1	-	TGTGCCAGCAGCTCCGGGACAGGGGAATTAGCTTTCTTT	CASSSGTGELAFF
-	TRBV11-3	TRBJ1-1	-	TGTGCCAGCGCCACCGACCGGACGGACTACAAGGGAGCTTTCTTT	CASATDRTDYKGAFF
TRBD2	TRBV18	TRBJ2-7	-	TGTGCCAGCTCGACGCCGGGACTAGCACGCCACGAGCAGTACTTC	CASSTPGLARHEQYF
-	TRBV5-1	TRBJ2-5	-	TGCGCCAGCAGCTCCGGGATCCAAGAGACCCAGTACTTC	CASSSGIQETQYF
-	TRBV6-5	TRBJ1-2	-	TGTGCCAGCAGTATAGGGGGTTACTATGGCTACACCTTC	CASSIGGYYGYTF
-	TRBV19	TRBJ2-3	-	TGTGCCAGTACCAACCGGGGAGGTAGTGGTAACACAGATACGCAGTATTTT	CASTNRGGSGNTDTQYF
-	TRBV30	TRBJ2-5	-	TGTGCCTGGAGTCGTGACAGCCTCCAAGAGACCCAGTACTTC	CAWSRDSLQETQYF
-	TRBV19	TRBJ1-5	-	TGTGCCAGTAGTGATGTTACAGTTGATCAGCCCCAGCATTTT	CASSDVTVDQPQHF
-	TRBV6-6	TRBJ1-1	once	TGTGCCAGCACGCTGTCCGGGGGGCAGTTCAAGACTGAAGCTTTCTTT	CASTLSGGQFKTEAFF
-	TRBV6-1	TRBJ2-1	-	TGTGCCAGCAGTGCCCGGGACAACTACAATGAGCAGTTCTTC	CASSARDNYNEQFF
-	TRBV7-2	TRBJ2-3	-	TGTGCCAGCAGCCTCCAAACTTTGCGGGGAGGTACGCAGTATTTT	CASSLQTLRGGTQYF
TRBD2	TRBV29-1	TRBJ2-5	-	TGCAGCGGTCGGACTAGCTGGGAGGTGGAGACCCAGTACTTC	CSGRTSWEVETQYF
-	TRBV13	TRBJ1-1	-	TGTGCCAGCAGCTTAGTTCGGGACACGCGGGACACTGAAGCTTTCTTT	CASSLVRDTRDTEAFF
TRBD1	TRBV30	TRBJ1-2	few	TGTGCCTGGGGGACAGGGAGAGGAGGCTACACCTTC	CAWGTGRGGYTF
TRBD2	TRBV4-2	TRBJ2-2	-	TGTGCCAGCAGCCAAGGTCCCCAGCGGGGGGTCCCCGGGGAGCTGTTTTTT	CASSQGPQRGVPGELFF